This T cell receptor (beta chain) was sequenced in a study of T cell repertoires in cytomegalovirus infection. Across the study: Both CMV infection and a matching HLA type were indicated by public TCR beta signatures.

V lost 10 bases to trimming and J lost 4 bases, with 19 bases between them. CDR1 MDHEN and CDR2 SYDVKM come from the germline V gene. This CDR3 region has 15 residues. TCRdb re-called the reads with MiXCR, one entry per CDR3 protein. The sample shows a few hundred thousand distinct CDR3 sequences, just under 40% of them seen only once. Whole-study results and caveats: The ex vivo response was dominated by HLA-C-restricted CMV-specific TCR beta clonotypes.

Worth noting for this clonotype: Antigen: not known.

The sample in question was cultured PBMCs, obtained from culture after CMV antigen stimulation. This TCR was sampled from a human donor in good health (CMV status not recorded). Some clones in this sample may be carry-over from other donors' samples. The chain recombines TRBV28 with TRBJ2-2; perhaps D is TRBD1 or TRBD2 (5 bases each). CDR3 bases: TGTGCCATTCGGGACCCCGGGACCAGCACCGGGGAGCTGTTTTTT. It is translated as CAIRDPGTSTGELFF.